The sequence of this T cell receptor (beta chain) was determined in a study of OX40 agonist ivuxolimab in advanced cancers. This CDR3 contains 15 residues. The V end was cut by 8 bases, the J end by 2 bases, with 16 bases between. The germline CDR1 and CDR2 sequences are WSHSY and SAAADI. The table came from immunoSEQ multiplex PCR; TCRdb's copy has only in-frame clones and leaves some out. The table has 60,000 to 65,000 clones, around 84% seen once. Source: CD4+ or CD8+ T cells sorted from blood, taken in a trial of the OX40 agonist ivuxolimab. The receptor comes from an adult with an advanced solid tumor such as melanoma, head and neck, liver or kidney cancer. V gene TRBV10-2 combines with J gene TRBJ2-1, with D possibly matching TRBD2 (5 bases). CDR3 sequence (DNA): TGCGCCAGCTCGACCCGGGATAAAGCCTACAATGAGCAGTTCTTC. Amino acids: CASSTRDKAYNEQFF.